These T cell receptor beta chains were read from a single sample in a study of T-cell memory formation after mild COVID-19. TCRdb called the 5' RACE reads again in MiXCR, with one record for every CDR3 protein. This table holds 65,000 to 95,000 distinct CDR3 sequences, roughly 12% found once. Source material: PBMCs or a T cell subset sorted from them (not recorded which). These receptors all come from a man aged 18 to 29 who had mild COVID-19 (a few samples of this study predate the infection). Cell type and time point are not known. The CDR3 runs from the conserved cysteine through the conserved F or W. The D gene is left open where the match is weak. Clone size is given for some rows only: seen once, a few or many times, or a class if the clone is expanded.

>NA|TRBV7-9|NA|TRBJ1-2
CASSLDRVRSGYTF
TGTGCCAGCAGCTTAGACAGGGTTCGGAGTGGCTACACCTTC
>many|TRBV12-5|TRBD1|TRBJ2-7
CASGPGTGVVEQYF
TGTGCTAGTGGTCCCGGGACAGGGGTAGTCGAGCAGTACTTC
>many|TRBV5-5|NA|TRBJ1-5
CASSLSWTLHQPQHF
TGTGCCAGCAGCTTGTCGTGGACACTGCATCAGCCCCAGCATTTT
>NA|TRBV12-3/TRBV12-4|NA|TRBJ2-5
CASSPAGNQETQYF
TGTGCCAGCAGCCCCGCGGGGAACCAAGAGACCCAGTACTTC
>NA|TRBV11-1|NA|TRBJ2-3
CASSPRQFAQYF
TGTGCCAGCAGCCCGAGACAGTTTGCGCAGTATTTT
>few|TRBV7-7|TRBD1|TRBJ1-5
CASIIGQGTGYQPQHF
TGTGCTAGCATCATTGGTCAGGGGACAGGGTATCAGCCCCAGCATTTT
>NA|TRBV5-1|TRBD1|TRBJ2-5
CASRGQQGTGETQYF
TGCGCCAGCAGAGGACAACAGGGGACCGGAGAGACCCAGTACTTC
>few|TRBV19|TRBD1|TRBJ1-2
CASSAEGGYYGYTF
TGTGCCAGTAGTGCGGAAGGGGGCTACTATGGCTACACCTTC
>NA|TRBV12-3/TRBV12-4|NA|TRBJ2-5
CASRQDRYQETQYF
TGTGCCAGCAGGCAAGACAGGTACCAAGAGACCCAGTACTTC
>few|TRBV27|NA|TRBJ1-3
CASSLDARWASGNTIYF
TGTGCCAGCAGTTTAGACGCCCGGTGGGCCTCTGGAAACACCATATATTTT
>NA|TRBV12-3/TRBV12-4|NA|TRBJ2-1
CASSFSSSGYEQFF
TGTGCCAGCAGTTTTTCGTCCAGCGGTTACGAGCAGTTCTTC
>many|TRBV9|TRBD1|TRBJ2-3
CASSVPRTGGTDTQYF
TGTGCCAGCAGCGTACCGAGGACAGGGGGAACAGATACGCAGTATTTT
>many|TRBV27|NA|TRBJ1-5
CASSLWYSRQPQHF
TGTGCCAGCAGTTTATGGTACAGTCGTCAGCCCCAGCATTTT
>few|TRBV5-1|NA|TRBJ1-6
CASSLMSGGFYNSPLHF
TGCGCCAGCAGCTTGATGTCGGGGGGCTTCTATAATTCACCCCTCCACTTT
>few|TRBV30|NA|TRBJ2-7
CAWSVPGLFYEQYF
TGTGCCTGGAGTGTACCGGGACTCTTCTACGAGCAGTACTTC